The present T cell receptor beta chain was sequenced within a study of T cell clonotyping in hematopoietic cell transplantation. Using immunoSEQ multiplex PCR, the repertoire was profiled, and TCRdb retains in-frame clones only, with some absent. The sample consists of 9,500 or so clones, about 75% of them appearing once. In this sample, this clone turned up a few times. Its antigen is not identified. Whole-study findings and limits: After transplant, recipient diversity fell while pathologically expanded clonotypes grew through day 180. Graft donor and pretransplant recipient Inverse Simpson Index values predicted broader posttransplant TCR diversity.

This receptor was taken from a female patient between 40 and 50 years old who had an allogeneic stem cell transplant from a related donor, so T cells may come from the graft donor. Some clones in this sample may be carry-over from other donors' samples. Sequenced here: PBMCs, sampled 30 days after allogeneic stem cell transplant.

CDR3: CASSLVRGRRGTDTQYF. For the CDR3, the DNA is TGTGCCAGCAGCTTGGTTAGGGGGCGTCGGGGCACAGATACGCAGTATTTT. The chain links TRBV5-6 to TRBJ2-3, with TRBD1 matching 7 bases. Germline V gene sequence: CDR1 SGHDT, CDR2 YYEEEE. The J segment lost 1 base and the V segment lost 0 bases, leaving 8 bases of the junction unmatched. There are 17 residues in the CDR3.